A selection of T cell receptor beta chains follows, all from one sample in a study of T cell changes during pregnancy in multiple sclerosis. The table came from immunoSEQ multiplex PCR; TCRdb's copy has only in-frame clones and leaves some out. This table has about 45,000 clones, about nine tenths appearing once. The specimen was PBMCs (not recorded whether the cells were cultured). These receptors were collected from a female donor with multiple sclerosis, enrolled in a pregnancy study. Each CDR3 is given with its conserved first and last residue. A D gene is named only where the DNA matches it firmly. The size field is filled for only some rows; it gives once, few, many or a size class.

d_call: TRBD2
j_call: TRBJ2-3
clone_size: -
v_call: TRBV4-1
cdr3_aa: CASSGGYSVAGGPTDTQYF
cdr3_nt: TGCGCCAGCAGCGGAGGGTACTCGGTAGCGGGAGGGCCCACAGATACGCAGTATTTT

d_call: -
j_call: TRBJ2-2
clone_size: -
v_call: TRBV27
cdr3_aa: CASSPSRAGFTGELFF
cdr3_nt: TGTGCCAGCAGTCCGAGTAGGGCGGGCTTCACCGGGGAGCTGTTTTTT

d_call: TRBD1
j_call: TRBJ2-5
clone_size: once
v_call: TRBV5-1
cdr3_aa: CASSSGTGDLQGTQYF
cdr3_nt: TGCGCCAGCAGCTCCGGGACAGGGGACCTTCAGGGGACCCAGTACTTC

d_call: -
j_call: TRBJ1-4
clone_size: -
v_call: TRBV9
cdr3_aa: CASSVEAADNEKLFF
cdr3_nt: TGTGCCAGCAGCGTAGAGGCTGCCGATAATGAAAAACTGTTTTTT

d_call: -
j_call: TRBJ2-5
clone_size: -
v_call: TRBV30
cdr3_aa: CAWRETQYF
cdr3_nt: TGTGCCTGGAGAGAGACCCAGTACTTC

d_call: -
j_call: TRBJ1-1
clone_size: once
v_call: TRBV6-5
cdr3_aa: CASSGHSMNTEAFF
cdr3_nt: TGTGCCAGCAGTGGACATTCCATGAACACTGAAGCTTTCTTT

d_call: -
j_call: TRBJ1-5
clone_size: -
v_call: TRBV5-6
cdr3_aa: CASSLTPGGRNQPQHF
cdr3_nt: TGTGCCAGCAGCCTGACCCCCGGGGGCCGCAATCAGCCCCAGCATTTT

d_call: TRBD1
j_call: TRBJ1-3
clone_size: -
v_call: TRBV6-1
cdr3_aa: CASRPDRGPGNTIYF
cdr3_nt: TGTGCCAGCAGACCCGACAGGGGACCTGGAAACACCATATATTTT

d_call: -
j_call: TRBJ2-3
clone_size: -
v_call: TRBV29-1
cdr3_aa: CSVPWGGSRTDTQYF
cdr3_nt: TGCAGCGTGCCGTGGGGAGGCTCTAGGACAGATACGCAGTATTTT

d_call: -
j_call: TRBJ2-1
clone_size: -
v_call: TRBV7-3
cdr3_aa: CASSLLAWNEQFF
cdr3_nt: TGTGCCAGCAGCTTACTTGCTTGGAATGAGCAGTTCTTC

d_call: TRBD1
j_call: TRBJ1-5
clone_size: large
v_call: TRBV27
cdr3_aa: CASSPSDRDDQPQHF
cdr3_nt: TGTGCCAGCAGTCCCTCGGACAGGGATGATCAGCCCCAGCATTTT

d_call: -
j_call: TRBJ2-1
clone_size: once
v_call: TRBV4-1
cdr3_aa: CASSQTSWGGTSNEQFF
cdr3_nt: TGCGCCAGCAGCCAAACTTCCTGGGGGGGCACCTCCAATGAGCAGTTCTTC

d_call: TRBD1
j_call: TRBJ2-7
clone_size: -
v_call: TRBV28
cdr3_aa: CASSQGQAYEQYF
cdr3_nt: TGTGCCAGCAGCCAGGGACAGGCCTACGAGCAGTACTTC

d_call: -
j_call: TRBJ1-2
clone_size: once
v_call: TRBV28
cdr3_aa: CASSLQGGYGYTF
cdr3_nt: TGTGCCAGCAGCCTACAGGGCGGGTATGGCTACACCTTC

d_call: -
j_call: TRBJ2-1
clone_size: -
v_call: TRBV5-6
cdr3_aa: CASSFLSAGRRDNEQFF
cdr3_nt: TGTGCCAGCAGCTTTTTGTCGGCGGGAAGGCGGGACAATGAGCAGTTCTTC

d_call: -
j_call: TRBJ1-2
clone_size: -
v_call: TRBV19
cdr3_aa: CASSIGAGYTF
cdr3_nt: TGTGCCAGTAGTATCGGGGCCGGCTACACCTTC

d_call: TRBD1
j_call: TRBJ1-2
clone_size: -
v_call: TRBV7-9
cdr3_aa: CASSRDRDRGYTF
cdr3_nt: TGTGCCAGCAGCCGGGACAGGGATCGTGGCTACACCTTC

d_call: -
j_call: TRBJ2-3
clone_size: -
v_call: TRBV27
cdr3_aa: CASTQYRDRPTDTQYF
cdr3_nt: TGTGCCAGCACCCAGTATCGGGACCGACCCACAGATACGCAGTATTTT

d_call: -
j_call: TRBJ1-2
clone_size: once
v_call: TRBV28
cdr3_aa: CASSHRLDGYTF
cdr3_nt: TGTGCCAGCAGTCATAGACTGGATGGCTACACCTTC

d_call: -
j_call: TRBJ2-7
clone_size: -
v_call: TRBV28
cdr3_aa: CASSSLPGGAYEQYF
cdr3_nt: TGTGCCAGCAGTTCCCTACCCGGGGGCGCCTACGAGCAGTACTTC

d_call: -
j_call: TRBJ1-3
clone_size: -
v_call: TRBV9
cdr3_aa: CASSVEQGSGNTIYF
cdr3_nt: TGTGCCAGCAGCGTAGAACAGGGTTCTGGAAACACCATATATTTT

d_call: -
j_call: TRBJ1-2
clone_size: -
v_call: TRBV4-1
cdr3_aa: CASSVSRGSIYGYTF
cdr3_nt: TGCGCCAGCAGTGTGAGTCGGGGCAGCATTTATGGCTACACCTTC

d_call: -
j_call: TRBJ2-2
clone_size: -
v_call: TRBV6-5
cdr3_aa: CASSYSGNTGELFF
cdr3_nt: TGTGCCAGCAGTTACTCGGGGAACACCGGGGAGCTGTTTTTT

d_call: -
j_call: TRBJ2-2
clone_size: -
v_call: TRBV9
cdr3_aa: CASSVFAGELFF
cdr3_nt: TGTGCCAGCAGCGTATTCGCCGGGGAGCTGTTTTTT

d_call: TRBD2
j_call: TRBJ2-7
clone_size: -
v_call: TRBV7-2
cdr3_aa: CASSLVGGAGLSYEQYF
cdr3_nt: TGTGCCAGCAGCTTAGTCGGGGGAGCGGGATTATCCTACGAGCAGTACTTC

d_call: -
j_call: TRBJ1-2
clone_size: -
v_call: TRBV2
cdr3_aa: CASSGQGAEYGYTF
cdr3_nt: TGTGCCAGCAGTGGTCAAGGGGCAGAATATGGCTACACCTTC

d_call: TRBD2
j_call: TRBJ2-1
clone_size: once
v_call: TRBV5-4
cdr3_aa: CASSRGLAVTEQFF
cdr3_nt: TGTGCCAGCAGCAGGGGACTAGCGGTCACTGAGCAGTTCTTC

d_call: TRBD2
j_call: TRBJ2-7
clone_size: -
v_call: TRBV5-4
cdr3_aa: CASSQGTSGIQQYF
cdr3_nt: TGTGCCAGCAGCCAGGGGACTAGCGGAATACAGCAGTACTTC

d_call: TRBD2
j_call: TRBJ2-1
clone_size: -
v_call: TRBV29-1
cdr3_aa: CSVVILADYNEQFF
cdr3_nt: TGCAGCGTTGTGATACTAGCGGACTACAATGAGCAGTTCTTC

d_call: TRBD1
j_call: TRBJ1-1
clone_size: -
v_call: TRBV30
cdr3_aa: CAWNRGRNTEAFF
cdr3_nt: TGTGCCTGGAACAGGGGGCGTAACACTGAAGCTTTCTTT

d_call: TRBD1
j_call: TRBJ1-2
clone_size: -
v_call: TRBV7-2
cdr3_aa: CASRKQGADYGYTF
cdr3_nt: TGTGCCAGCAGGAAACAGGGGGCAGACTATGGCTACACCTTC

d_call: TRBD1
j_call: TRBJ1-2
clone_size: few
v_call: TRBV5-1
cdr3_aa: CASSQPTGNYGYTF
cdr3_nt: TGCGCCAGCAGCCAACCGACAGGGAATTATGGCTACACCTTC

d_call: -
j_call: TRBJ2-7
clone_size: -
v_call: TRBV28
cdr3_aa: CASSRGSGNTGEQYF
cdr3_nt: TGTGCCAGCAGTCGGGGTAGCGGCAATACTGGCGAGCAGTACTTC

d_call: -
j_call: TRBJ1-1
clone_size: -
v_call: TRBV5-1
cdr3_aa: CASSSYGSSMNTEAFF
cdr3_nt: TGCGCCAGCAGCTCTTATGGGTCAAGTATGAACACTGAAGCTTTCTTT

d_call: -
j_call: TRBJ1-2
clone_size: -
v_call: TRBV30
cdr3_aa: CAWSVPHRGMRGYTF
cdr3_nt: TGTGCCTGGAGTGTACCCCATAGGGGGATGAGGGGCTACACCTTC

d_call: TRBD2
j_call: TRBJ2-1
clone_size: -
v_call: TRBV5-5
cdr3_aa: CASSQRTRSGGFNEQFF
cdr3_nt: TGTGCCAGCAGCCAAAGGACTAGGAGCGGGGGCTTCAATGAGCAGTTCTTC

d_call: TRBD2
j_call: TRBJ2-5
clone_size: few
v_call: TRBV5-4
cdr3_aa: CASSRTGGSREETQYF
cdr3_nt: TGTGCCAGCAGCCGCACCGGCGGGAGTAGGGAAGAGACCCAGTACTTC

d_call: -
j_call: TRBJ1-1
clone_size: -
v_call: TRBV7-8
cdr3_aa: CASRGGGMNTEAFF
cdr3_nt: TGTGCCAGCAGGGGGGGTGGGATGAACACTGAAGCTTTCTTT

d_call: TRBD2
j_call: TRBJ2-5
clone_size: -
v_call: TRBV7-2
cdr3_aa: CASSLSASGTQETQYF
cdr3_nt: TGTGCCAGCAGCTTATCAGCTAGCGGGACCCAAGAGACCCAGTACTTC

d_call: -
j_call: TRBJ1-2
clone_size: -
v_call: TRBV27
cdr3_aa: CASILDRANYGYTF
cdr3_nt: TGTGCCAGCATCCTGGACAGAGCTAACTATGGCTACACCTTC

d_call: TRBD1
j_call: TRBJ1-1
clone_size: once
v_call: TRBV25-1
cdr3_aa: CASSEYGTANTEAFF
cdr3_nt: TGTGCCAGCAGTGAATATGGGACAGCGAACACTGAAGCTTTCTTT

d_call: -
j_call: TRBJ1-1
clone_size: -
v_call: TRBV15
cdr3_aa: CATSRDIDQGYLNTEAFF
cdr3_nt: TGTGCCACCAGCAGAGATATCGATCAGGGATATTTGAACACTGAAGCTTTCTTT

d_call: TRBD1
j_call: TRBJ1-2
clone_size: -
v_call: TRBV2
cdr3_aa: CAGRGTEGTEDGYTF
cdr3_nt: TGTGCCGGCAGGGGGACTGAAGGGACGGAAGATGGCTACACCTTC

d_call: -
j_call: TRBJ2-6
clone_size: -
v_call: TRBV4-3
cdr3_aa: CASSQDDSGPSGANVLTF
cdr3_nt: TGCGCCAGCAGCCAAGACGACTCGGGACCCTCTGGGGCCAACGTCCTGACTTTC

d_call: -
j_call: TRBJ2-7
clone_size: few
v_call: TRBV7-9
cdr3_aa: CASSSRGEQYF
cdr3_nt: TGTGCCAGCAGCTCGCGGGGTGAGCAGTACTTC

d_call: TRBD1
j_call: TRBJ1-2
clone_size: -
v_call: TRBV23-1
cdr3_aa: CASSALTGAYGYGYTF
cdr3_nt: TGCGCCAGCAGTGCCCTGACAGGGGCGTACGGCTATGGCTACACCTTC

d_call: TRBD1
j_call: TRBJ2-7
clone_size: -
v_call: TRBV18
cdr3_aa: CASSSPGGEDEQYF
cdr3_nt: TGTGCCAGCTCCTCCCCAGGGGGTGAGGACGAGCAGTACTTC